This TCR beta chain was found in a study of blood T cell repertoires in COVID-19. The wider study: The origin of the acute and convalescent COVID-19 samples was the United States, Italy and Spain.

The authors' processing: Amplification with reference gene primers provided the estimates of nucleated cell counts. Sequencing used immunoSEQ multiplex PCR; TCRdb keeps in-frame clones, though not all of them. V and J calls and clone size are given by that table; D and trimming were obtained from the DNA. Of approximately 250,000 clones in the sample, 75% to 85% were seen once. The receptor's source is a human donor in a cohort sampled during active COVID-19. The specimen was peripheral blood.

The CDR3 DNA sequence: TGTGCCAGCAGGTACGGGGGACTAATCCACAATGAGCAGTTCTTC. It encodes CASRYGGLIHNEQFF. The chain carries TRBV6-2 or TRBV6-3 and TRBJ2-1, with 7 bases identical to TRBD2. The V gene's germline CDR1 is MNHEY and CDR2 SVGEGT. J gave up 5 bases and V 6 bases, and 10 bases lay outside the gene matches. The CDR3 covers 15 residues.